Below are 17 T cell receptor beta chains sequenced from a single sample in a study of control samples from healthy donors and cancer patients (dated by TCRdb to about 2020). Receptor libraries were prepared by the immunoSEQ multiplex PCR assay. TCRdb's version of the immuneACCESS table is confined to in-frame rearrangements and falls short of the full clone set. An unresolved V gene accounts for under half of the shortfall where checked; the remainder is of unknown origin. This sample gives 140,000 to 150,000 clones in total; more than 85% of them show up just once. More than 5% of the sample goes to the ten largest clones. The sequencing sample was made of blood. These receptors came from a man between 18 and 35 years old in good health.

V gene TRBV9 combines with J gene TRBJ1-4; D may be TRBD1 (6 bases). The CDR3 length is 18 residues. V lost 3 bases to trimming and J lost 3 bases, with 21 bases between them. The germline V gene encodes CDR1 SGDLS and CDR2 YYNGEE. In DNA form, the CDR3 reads TGTGCCAGCAGCGCACAGGGTTTCCCCCTGAAATCTAATGAAAAACTGTTTTTT. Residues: CASSAQGFPLKSNEKLFF.

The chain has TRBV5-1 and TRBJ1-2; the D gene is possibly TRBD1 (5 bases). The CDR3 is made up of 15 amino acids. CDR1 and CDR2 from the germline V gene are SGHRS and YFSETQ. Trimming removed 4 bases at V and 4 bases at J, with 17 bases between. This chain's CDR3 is CASSVSDSPFYGYTF. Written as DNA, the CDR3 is TGCGCCAGCAGCGTTAGTGACAGTCCTTTCTATGGCTACACCTTC. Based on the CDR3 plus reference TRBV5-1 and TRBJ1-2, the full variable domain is KAGVTQTPRYLIKTRGQQVTLSCSPISGHRSVSWYQQTPGQGLQFLFEYFSETQRNKGNFPGRFSGRQFSNSRSEMNVSTLELGDSALYLCASSVSDSPFYGYTFGSGTRLTVV.

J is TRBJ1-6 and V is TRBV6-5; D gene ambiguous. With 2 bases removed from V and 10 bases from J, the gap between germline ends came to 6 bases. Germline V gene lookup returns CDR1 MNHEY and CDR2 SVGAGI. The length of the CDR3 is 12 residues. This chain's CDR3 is CASSYLRSPLHF. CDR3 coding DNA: TGTGCCAGCAGTTACCTGAGATCACCCCTCCACTTT.

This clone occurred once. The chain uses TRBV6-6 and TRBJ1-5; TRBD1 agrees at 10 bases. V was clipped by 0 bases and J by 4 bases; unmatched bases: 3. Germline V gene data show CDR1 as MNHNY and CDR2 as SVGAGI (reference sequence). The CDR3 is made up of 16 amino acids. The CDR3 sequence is CASSYSPGQGNQPQHF. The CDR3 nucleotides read TGTGCCAGCAGTTACTCCCCGGGACAGGGGAATCAGCCCCAGCATTTT.

CDR3 sequence: CASSPPLTSGRNLYEQYF. The CDR3 DNA follows: TGTGCCAGCAGCCCCCCCCTAACTAGCGGGAGAAACCTTTACGAGCAGTACTTC. The V and J genes are TRBV14 and TRBJ2-7, with TRBD2 matching over 11 bases. Trimming took 4 bases from V and 4 from J; bases not matched to a gene: 15. Germline CDR1 and CDR2: SGHDN and FVKESK. CDR3 length: 18 residues. Full variable domain (missing parts from reference TRBV14 and TRBJ2-7): EAGVTQFPSHSVIEKGQTVTLRCDPISGHDNLYWYRRVMGKEIKFLLHFVKESKQDESGMPNNRFLAERTGGTYSTLKVQPAELEDSGVYFCASSPPLTSGRNLYEQYFGPGTRLTVT.

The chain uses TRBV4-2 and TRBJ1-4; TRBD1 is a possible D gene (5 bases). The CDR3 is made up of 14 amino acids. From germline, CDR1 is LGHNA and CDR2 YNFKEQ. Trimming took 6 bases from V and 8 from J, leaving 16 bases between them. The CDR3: CASSPGPRDEKLFF. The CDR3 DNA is TGTGCCAGCAGTCCAGGGCCGCGCGACGAAAAACTGTTTTTT.

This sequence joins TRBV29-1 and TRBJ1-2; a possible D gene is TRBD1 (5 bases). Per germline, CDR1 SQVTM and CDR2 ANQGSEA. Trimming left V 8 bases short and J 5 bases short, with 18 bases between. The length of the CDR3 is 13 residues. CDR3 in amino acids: CSSEEQGGYGYTF. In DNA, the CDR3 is TGCAGCTCCGAGGAGCAGGGCGGGTATGGCTACACCTTC.

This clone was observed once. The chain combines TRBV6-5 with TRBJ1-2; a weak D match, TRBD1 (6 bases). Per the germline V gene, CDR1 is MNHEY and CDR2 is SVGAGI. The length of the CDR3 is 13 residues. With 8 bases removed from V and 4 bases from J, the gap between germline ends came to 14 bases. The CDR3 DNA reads TGTGCCAGCTCTACGGGACATTTCTATGGCTACACCTTC. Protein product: CASSTGHFYGYTF.

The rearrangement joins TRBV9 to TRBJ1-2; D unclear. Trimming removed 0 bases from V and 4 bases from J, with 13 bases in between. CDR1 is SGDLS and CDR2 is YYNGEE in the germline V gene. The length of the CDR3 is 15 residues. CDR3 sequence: CASSVGVGAGYGYTF. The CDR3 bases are TGTGCCAGCAGCGTAGGGGTGGGCGCCGGCTATGGCTACACCTTC.

The CDR3 spells CASSRNRGPTDTQYF. CDR3 nucleotides: TGTGCCAGCAGCCGTAATAGGGGCCCCACAGATACGCAGTATTTT. This sequence joins TRBV7-2 and TRBJ2-3; D might be TRBD1 (5 bases). Germline V gene sequence: CDR1 SGHTA, CDR2 FQGNSA. The V gene lost 5 bases and the J gene lost 2 bases, with 14 bases spanning the gap. This CDR3 has 15 residues.

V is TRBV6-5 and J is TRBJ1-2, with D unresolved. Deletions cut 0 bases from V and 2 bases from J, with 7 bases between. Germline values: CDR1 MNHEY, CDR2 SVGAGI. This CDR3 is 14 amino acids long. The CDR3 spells CASSYSAGNYGYTF. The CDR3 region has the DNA TGTGCCAGCAGTTACTCGGCGGGGAACTATGGCTACACCTTC.

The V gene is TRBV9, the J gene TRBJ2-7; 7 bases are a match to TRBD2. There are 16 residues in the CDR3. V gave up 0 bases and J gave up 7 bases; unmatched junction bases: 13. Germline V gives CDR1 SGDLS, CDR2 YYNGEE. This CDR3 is CASSVDGLAAEREQYF. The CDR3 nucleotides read TGTGCCAGCAGCGTAGACGGGCTAGCGGCGGAAAGAGAGCAGTACTTC. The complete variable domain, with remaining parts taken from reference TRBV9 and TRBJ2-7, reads DSGVTQTPKHLITATGQRVTLRCSPRSGDLSVYWYQQSLDQGLQFLIQYYNGEERAKGNILERFSAQQFPDLHSELNLSSLELGDSALYFCASSVDGLAAEREQYFGPGTRLTVT.

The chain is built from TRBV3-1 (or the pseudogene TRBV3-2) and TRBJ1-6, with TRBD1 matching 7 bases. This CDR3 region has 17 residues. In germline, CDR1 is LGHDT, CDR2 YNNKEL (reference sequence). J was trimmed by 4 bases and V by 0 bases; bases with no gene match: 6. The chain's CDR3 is CASSQDPAGGYNSPLHF. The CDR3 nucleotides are TGTGCCAGCAGCCAAGACCCAGCAGGGGGGTATAATTCACCCCTCCACTTT.

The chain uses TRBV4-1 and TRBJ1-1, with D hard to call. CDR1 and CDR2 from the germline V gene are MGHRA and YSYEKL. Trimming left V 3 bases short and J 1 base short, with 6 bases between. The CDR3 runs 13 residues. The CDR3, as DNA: TGCGCCAGCAGCCAGACCCAGAACACTGAAGCTTTCTTT. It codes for CASSQTQNTEAFF.

The CDR3 nucleotides are TGTGCCAGCAGTGAAACCGGGTCTGGAGGCTACACCTTC. Its protein product is CASSETGSGGYTF. The V and J genes are TRBV25-1 and TRBJ1-2; D gene uncertain. Per germline, CDR1 MGHDK and CDR2 SYGVNS. V dropped 2 bases and J dropped 8 bases, with 12 bases sitting between them. This CDR3 spans 13 amino acids.

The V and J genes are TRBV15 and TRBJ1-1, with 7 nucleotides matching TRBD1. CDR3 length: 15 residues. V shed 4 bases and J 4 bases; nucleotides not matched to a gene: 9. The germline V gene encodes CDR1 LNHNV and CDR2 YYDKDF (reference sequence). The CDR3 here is CATSKARTGLTEAFF. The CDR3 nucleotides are TGTGCCACCAGCAAAGCGAGGACAGGCCTCACTGAAGCTTTCTTT. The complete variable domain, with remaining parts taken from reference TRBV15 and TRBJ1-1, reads DAMVIQNPRYQVTQFGKPVTLSCSQTLNHNVMYWYQQKSSQAPKLLFHYYDKDFNNEADTPDNFQSRRPNTSFCFLDIRSPGLGDTAMYLCATSKARTGLTEAFFGQGTRLTVV.

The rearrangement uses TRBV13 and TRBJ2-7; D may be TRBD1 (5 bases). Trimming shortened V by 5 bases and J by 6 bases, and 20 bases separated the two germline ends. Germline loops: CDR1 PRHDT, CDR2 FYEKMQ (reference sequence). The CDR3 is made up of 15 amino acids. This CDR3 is CASSRRGRAMTEQYF. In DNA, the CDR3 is TGTGCCAGCAGCCGTAGGGGCAGGGCAATGACCGAGCAGTACTTC.